This is a list of T cell receptor beta chains from one sample in a study of siplizumab effects on memory and regulatory T cells. Clones were read by immunoSEQ multiplex PCR, and TCRdb kept only the in-frame ones, dropping some. This table has around 100,000 clones, 93% appearing once. Sequenced sample: Tregs sorted from blood. Source of these receptors: a human donor in good health. Each CDR3 is given with its conserved first and last residue. A D gene is named only where the DNA matches it firmly. Expanded clones are given a class, and other clones once, few, many or no size at all.

j_call	clone_size	d_call	v_call	cdr3_aa	cdr3_nt
TRBJ2-1	once	.	TRBV2	CASRDLGAEQFF	TGTGCCAGCCGGGACTTGGGGGCTGAGCAGTTCTTC
TRBJ2-3	few	.	TRBV2	CASSKAYTDTQYF	TGTGCCAGCAGTAAGGCCTACACAGATACGCAGTATTTT
TRBJ2-3	.	TRBD2	TRBV5-4	CASSFLSGGPGDTQYF	TGTGCCAGCAGCTTTTTATCGGGGGGGCCGGGAGATACGCAGTATTTT
TRBJ2-7	once	.	TRBV6-1	CASRPGPLSYEQYF	TGTGCCAGCAGGCCGGGACCCCTCTCCTACGAGCAGTACTTC
TRBJ1-2	.	.	TRBV4-1	CASSQGSGLYGYTF	TGCGCCAGCAGCCAAGGCTCAGGGCTCTATGGCTACACCTTC
TRBJ2-7	.	TRBD1	TRBV5-6	CASSTLTGSRQYF	TGTGCCAGCAGCACTCTGACAGGGAGTCGGCAGTACTTC
TRBJ2-7	.	.	TRBV30	CAWSVGGAYEQYF	TGTGCCTGGAGTGTTGGAGGGGCCTACGAGCAGTACTTC
TRBJ1-3	.	TRBD1	TRBV18	CASSPGTGTLFAIYF	TGTGCCAGCTCACCAGGGACAGGGACTTTATTCGCCATATATTTT
TRBJ2-7	.	TRBD2	TRBV7-6	CASSRGTSGIYEQYF	TGTGCCAGCAGCCGCGGGACTAGCGGGATCTACGAGCAGTACTTC
TRBJ1-2	.	TRBD1	TRBV10-1	CASSPGTGLGGYTF	TGCGCCAGCAGCCCCGGGACAGGGTTAGGTGGCTACACCTTC
TRBJ2-2	.	.	TRBV5-1	CASSPLRRGNTGELFF	TGCGCCAGCAGCCCCCTCCGACGGGGGAACACCGGGGAGCTGTTTTTT
TRBJ2-3	.	TRBD1	TRBV9	CASSVVVGQGTDTQYF	TGTGCCAGCAGCGTAGTTGTAGGACAGGGCACAGATACGCAGTATTTT
TRBJ1-4	.	.	TRBV2	CASRRFGTNEKLFF	TGTGCCAGCAGGCGCTTTGGTACTAATGAAAAACTGTTTTTT
TRBJ2-7	.	.	TRBV7-2	CASSPWMAGYEQYF	TGTGCCAGCAGCCCCTGGATGGCGGGCTACGAGCAGTACTTC
TRBJ1-2	.	.	TRBV19	CASSISGSGYTF	TGTGCCAGTAGTATTTCCGGTAGCGGCTACACCTTC
TRBJ2-7	few	.	TRBV5-1	CASSLDRPSSYEQYF	TGCGCCAGCAGCCTAGACAGACCAAGCTCCTACGAGCAGTACTTC
TRBJ1-5	.	.	TRBV9	CASSVDHINQPQHF	TGTGCCAGCAGCGTAGACCACATCAATCAGCCCCAGCATTTT
TRBJ2-2	.	.	TRBV9	CASSVVGTTGELFF	TGTGCCAGCAGCGTAGTCGGTACCACCGGGGAGCTGTTTTTT